This T cell receptor beta chain was recorded in a study of beta chain features in type 1 diabetes. Every isolated RNA sample was fully reverse transcribed, so sequencing captured expressed TCRB transcripts. Sequencing used immunoSEQ multiplex PCR; TCRdb keeps in-frame clones, though not all of them. The sample has fewer than 30,000 clones, approximately 70% seen once. The CDR3 spans 16 residues. The germline V gene has CDR1 MNHNY and CDR2 SVGAGI (reference sequence). The V gene lost 3 bases and the J gene lost 2 bases, with 13 bases spanning the gap. The sequencing sample was made of Tregs from blood. This clonotype was obtained from a woman in her 40s in good health. V is TRBV6-6 and J is TRBJ1-4; maybe TRBD1 (5 bases). CDR3 region: CASSYGMGQTNEKLFF. The CDR3 nucleotides are TGTGCCAGCAGTTATGGGATGGGGCAGACTAATGAAAAACTGTTTTTT.